This TCR beta chain came from a study of OX40 agonist ivuxolimab in advanced cancers. Study information: Patients undergoing dose escalation presented with hepatocellular carcinoma, melanoma, renal cell or head and neck cancer. From 23 to 79 years was the age range, with a mean of around 54 years, and around 84% were male. Findings and limits, study-wide: Nonresponders included some who also had low normalized T-cell clonal expansion. The mean number of expanded clones was higher in CD8+ T cells than in CD4+.

Sequencing was performed with immunoSEQ multiplex PCR; in TCRdb, only in-frame clones are kept and a portion is missing. This table holds about 55,000 clones, 80% found once. V was clipped by 8 bases and J by 4 bases; unmatched bases: 8. This CDR3 region has 15 residues. Germline V gives CDR1 MNHEY, CDR2 SVGAGI. As concerns this clone: Its antigen is not identified.

The genes are TRBV6-5 and TRBJ2-1, with 10 bases fitting TRBD2. The sequencing here drew on CD4+ or CD8+ T cells sorted from blood, taken in a trial of the OX40 agonist ivuxolimab. The sequence came from an adult with an advanced solid tumor such as melanoma, head and neck, liver or kidney cancer. The CDR3 nucleotides are TGTGCCAGCGGGTCTAGCGGGAGTATTTACAATGAGCAGTTCTTC. Translating gives CASGSSGSIYNEQFF.